These T cell receptor beta chains were read from a single sample in a study of T cells after yellow fever vaccination. A single record per CDR3 protein comes from TCRdb applying MiXCR to the 5' RACE reads. The table shows hundreds of thousands of distinct CDR3 sequences, with 15% to 20% occurring only once. Specimen: PBMCs, collected 15 days after the yellow fever booster vaccination. Source of these receptors: a man aged 25-45 years who received the YFV17D yellow fever vaccine. Each CDR3 is given with its conserved first and last residue. The order of the fields is clone size, D gene, V gene, J gene, CDR3 DNA, CDR3 protein. A D gene is named only where the DNA matches it firmly. Size is omitted from some rows. Given values are once, few, many or a class for expanded clones.

clone_size: many
d_call: -
v_call: TRBV18
j_call: TRBJ2-7
cdr3_nt: TGTGCCAGCTCACCCCAGGGTTTCAGCTACGAGCAGTACTTC
cdr3_aa: CASSPQGFSYEQYF

clone_size: few
d_call: -
v_call: TRBV19
j_call: TRBJ1-1
cdr3_nt: TGTGCCACCCGCAATGGGGGAACTGAAGCTTTCTTT
cdr3_aa: CATRNGGTEAFF

clone_size: few
d_call: TRBD2
v_call: TRBV7-9
j_call: TRBJ2-7
cdr3_nt: TGTGCCAGCAGCCTGGGACTAGACCGATGGGACGAGCAGTACTTC
cdr3_aa: CASSLGLDRWDEQYF

clone_size: -
d_call: TRBD1
v_call: TRBV7-9
j_call: TRBJ2-4
cdr3_nt: TGTGCCAGCAGCCACCGGGACAGGGGTTTGTACTTC
cdr3_aa: CASSHRDRGLYF

clone_size: few
d_call: TRBD1
v_call: TRBV7-8
j_call: TRBJ2-3
cdr3_nt: TGTGCCAGCAGCACTACAGGGGGCGAAGCAGATACGCAGTATTTT
cdr3_aa: CASSTTGGEADTQYF

clone_size: few
d_call: -
v_call: TRBV27
j_call: TRBJ2-7
cdr3_nt: TGTGCCAGCAGTTTATCTGGCCAGGGCCCCTACGAGCAGTACTTC
cdr3_aa: CASSLSGQGPYEQYF

clone_size: few
d_call: TRBD1
v_call: TRBV24-1
j_call: TRBJ2-3
cdr3_nt: TGTGCCACCAGTGGCAGGGGGCTAGATACGCAGTATTTT
cdr3_aa: CATSGRGLDTQYF

clone_size: many
d_call: -
v_call: TRBV20-1
j_call: TRBJ2-3
cdr3_nt: TGCAGTGTCAGAATCACAGATACGCAGTATTTT
cdr3_aa: CSVRITDTQYF

clone_size: -
d_call: -
v_call: TRBV20-1
j_call: TRBJ2-1
cdr3_nt: TGCAGTGCTCGGAGACTAGTTGATGAGCAGTTCTTC
cdr3_aa: CSARRLVDEQFF

clone_size: few
d_call: TRBD1
v_call: TRBV30
j_call: TRBJ2-4
cdr3_nt: TGTGCCTGGAGTGTACATAGGGGGCTCGGGTACATTCAGTACTTC
cdr3_aa: CAWSVHRGLGYIQYF

clone_size: few
d_call: -
v_call: TRBV12-3/TRBV12-4
j_call: TRBJ2-5
cdr3_nt: TGTGCCAGCAGTTTAGACAGGAACAACCAAGAGACCCAGTACTTC
cdr3_aa: CASSLDRNNQETQYF

clone_size: -
d_call: TRBD2
v_call: TRBV7-2
j_call: TRBJ2-1
cdr3_nt: TGTGCCAGCAGCCGGGGAGGGGTCGGAGTCTACAATGAGCAGTTCTTC
cdr3_aa: CASSRGGVGVYNEQFF

clone_size: -
d_call: -
v_call: TRBV2
j_call: TRBJ2-7
cdr3_nt: TGTGCCAGCCAGGAAATGGGGCTCTACGAGCAGTACTTC
cdr3_aa: CASQEMGLYEQYF

clone_size: few
d_call: -
v_call: TRBV4-3
j_call: TRBJ2-5
cdr3_nt: TGCGCCAGCAGCCAATTAGGGGCTCAAGAGACCCAGTACTTC
cdr3_aa: CASSQLGAQETQYF

clone_size: -
d_call: TRBD1
v_call: TRBV3-1
j_call: TRBJ2-7
cdr3_nt: TGTGCCAGCAGCTCTACCGGGACAGGTGAGCAGTACTTC
cdr3_aa: CASSSTGTGEQYF

clone_size: -
d_call: -
v_call: TRBV4-3
j_call: TRBJ2-2
cdr3_nt: TGCGCCAGCAGCCTCTTCTCCGGGGGCACCGGGGAGCTGTTTTTT
cdr3_aa: CASSLFSGGTGELFF

clone_size: few
d_call: -
v_call: TRBV20-1
j_call: TRBJ1-1
cdr3_nt: TGCAGTGCTAAGGAGGGGAGGATGAACACTGAAGCTTTCTTT
cdr3_aa: CSAKEGRMNTEAFF

clone_size: -
d_call: -
v_call: TRBV24-1
j_call: TRBJ2-2
cdr3_nt: TGTGCCACCAGTGACTACAGGACCGGGGAGCTGTTTTTT
cdr3_aa: CATSDYRTGELFF

clone_size: -
d_call: -
v_call: TRBV7-8
j_call: TRBJ2-6
cdr3_nt: TGTGCCAGCAGCTTACTGGACCGCAGAGCTGGGGCCAACGTCCTGACTTTC
cdr3_aa: CASSLLDRRAGANVLTF

clone_size: -
d_call: -
v_call: TRBV27
j_call: TRBJ2-3
cdr3_nt: TGTGCCAGCAGTGTCGGCAGGGCAACCACAGATACGCAGTATTTT
cdr3_aa: CASSVGRATTDTQYF